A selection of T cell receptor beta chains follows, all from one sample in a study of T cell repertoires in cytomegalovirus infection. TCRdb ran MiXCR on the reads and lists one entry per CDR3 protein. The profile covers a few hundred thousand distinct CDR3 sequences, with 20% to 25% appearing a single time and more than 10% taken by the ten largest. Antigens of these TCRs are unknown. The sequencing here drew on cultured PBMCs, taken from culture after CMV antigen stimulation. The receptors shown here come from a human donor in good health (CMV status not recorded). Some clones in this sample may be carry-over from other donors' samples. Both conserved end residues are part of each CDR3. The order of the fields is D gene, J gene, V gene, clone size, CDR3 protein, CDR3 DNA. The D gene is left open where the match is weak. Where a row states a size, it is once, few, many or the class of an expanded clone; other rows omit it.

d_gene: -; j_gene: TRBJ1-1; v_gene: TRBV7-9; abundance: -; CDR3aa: CASSLAQGRSTEAFF; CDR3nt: TGTGCCAGCAGCTTAGCGCAGGGGAGAAGCACTGAAGCTTTCTTT
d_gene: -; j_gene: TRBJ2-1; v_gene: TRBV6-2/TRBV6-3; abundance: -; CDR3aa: CASSDGVSGANEQFF; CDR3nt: TGTGCCAGCAGTGATGGAGTATCTGGGGCCAATGAGCAGTTCTTC
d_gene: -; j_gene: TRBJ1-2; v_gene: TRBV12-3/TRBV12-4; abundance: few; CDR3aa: CASSSGLRQYGYTF; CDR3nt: TGTGCCAGCAGTTCTGGGCTTCGTCAATATGGCTACACCTTC
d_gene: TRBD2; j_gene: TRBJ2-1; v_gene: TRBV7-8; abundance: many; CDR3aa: CASSLALTSGQGYNEQFF; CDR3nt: TGTGCCAGCAGCTTAGCCTTGACTAGCGGCCAGGGATACAATGAGCAGTTCTTC
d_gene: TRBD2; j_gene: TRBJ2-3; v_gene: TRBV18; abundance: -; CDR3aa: CASSPSGTSGDTQYF; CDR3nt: TGTGCCAGCTCACCATCCGGGACTAGCGGAGATACGCAGTATTTT
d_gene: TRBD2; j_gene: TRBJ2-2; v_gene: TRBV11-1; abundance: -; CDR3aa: CASSLVRGGTGELFF; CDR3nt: TGTGCCAGCAGCTTAGTACGGGGGGGCACCGGGGAGCTGTTTTTT
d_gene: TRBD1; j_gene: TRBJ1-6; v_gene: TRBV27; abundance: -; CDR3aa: CASSVWTGFVNSPLHF; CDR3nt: TGTGCCAGCAGTGTTTGGACAGGCTTCGTGAATTCACCCCTCCACTTT
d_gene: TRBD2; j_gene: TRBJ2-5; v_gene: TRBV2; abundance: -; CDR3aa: CASSLRLAGEGSQYF; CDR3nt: TGTGCCAGCAGCCTCAGACTAGCGGGAGAGGGGTCCCAGTACTTC
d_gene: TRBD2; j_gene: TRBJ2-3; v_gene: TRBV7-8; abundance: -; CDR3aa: CASSAYTGTNSDTQYF; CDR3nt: TGTGCCAGCAGCGCCTACACCGGGACTAACTCAGATACGCAGTATTTT
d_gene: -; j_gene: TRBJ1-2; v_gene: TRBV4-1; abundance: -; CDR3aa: CASSQNLGDYGYTF; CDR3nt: TGCGCCAGCAGCCAAAATCTAGGGGACTATGGCTACACCTTC
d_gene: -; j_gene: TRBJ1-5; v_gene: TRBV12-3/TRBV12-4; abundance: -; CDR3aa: CASSFELGGISNQPQHF; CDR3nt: TGTGCCAGCAGTTTTGAGTTGGGGGGAATCAGCAATCAGCCCCAGCATTTT
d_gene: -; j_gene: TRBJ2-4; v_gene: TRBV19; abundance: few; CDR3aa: CASSTGPNLAKNIQYF; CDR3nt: TGTGCCAGTAGTACGGGACCGAACTTAGCCAAAAACATTCAGTACTTC
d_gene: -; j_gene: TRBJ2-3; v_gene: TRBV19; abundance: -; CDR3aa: CASSIGRGTDTQYF; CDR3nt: TGTGCCAGTAGTATAGGGCGGGGCACAGATACGCAGTATTTT
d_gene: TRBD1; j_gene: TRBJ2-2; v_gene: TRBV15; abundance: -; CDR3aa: CATRDRGRTGELFF; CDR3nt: TGTGCCACCCGGGACAGGGGACGGACCGGGGAGCTGTTTTTT
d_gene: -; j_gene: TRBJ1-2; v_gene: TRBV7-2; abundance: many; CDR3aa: CASSQMVGVAGGYTF; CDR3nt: TGTGCCAGCAGCCAAATGGTTGGGGTTGCAGGTGGCTACACCTTC
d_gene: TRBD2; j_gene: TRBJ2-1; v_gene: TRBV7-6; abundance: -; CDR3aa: CASSLAGGLAYTLRSYNEQFF; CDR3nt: TGTGCCAGCAGCTTAGCGGGGGGACTAGCGTACACCTTAAGATCCTACAATGAGCAGTTCTTC
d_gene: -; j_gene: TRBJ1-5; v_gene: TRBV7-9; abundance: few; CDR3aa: CASSAAGGNQPQHF; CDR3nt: TGTGCCAGCAGCGCGGCGGGGGGCAATCAGCCCCAGCATTTT